The 24 T cell receptor beta chains below all came from one sample that was sequenced in a study of human T cells and chemical hapten exposure. The time point is: pre-sensitization, week 0. Treatment defined: therapeutic diphenylcyclopropenone sensitization with weekly scalp DPC. TCRdb reanalysed the RACE reads using MiXCR and keeps one entry per CDR3 protein. The data contain about 110,000 distinct CDR3 sequences, around 10% of them singletons. The sequences come from whole blood, collected in connection with sensitization to the hapten diphenylcyclopropenone (DPC). These receptors all stem from a woman aged 50 to 60 with alopecia areata. Some clones in this sample may be carry-over from other donors' samples.

Ten or more counts support this clonotype. The V gene is TRBV5-1, the J gene TRBJ2-1; no clear D. Trimming left V 2 bases short and J 2 bases short, with 11 bases between. The CDR3 consists of 15 residues. Germline V gives CDR1 SGHRS, CDR2 YFSETQ. The CDR3 DNA reads TGCGCCAGCAGCTTAGACCCGTTGACCTACAATGAGCAGTTCTTC. It translates to CASSLDPLTYNEQFF.

This clonotype was counted a few times. The chain uses TRBV29-1 and TRBJ2-7, with a possible D match to TRBD2 (6 bases). CDR3 length: 13 residues. Germline lookup yields CDR1 SQVTM and CDR2 ANQGSEA. Trimming pared 5 bases from V and 5 bases from J, leaving 16 bases between. CDR3: CSVWGLAGNEQYF. The CDR3 DNA sequence: TGCAGCGTTTGGGGTCTCGCGGGGAACGAGCAGTACTTC.

The V call is TRBV7-2, the J call TRBJ1-5; D is undetermined. CDR1 is SGHTA and CDR2 is FQGNSA in the germline V gene. V lost 1 base and J 5 bases, leaving 12 bases between the germline ends. The CDR3 sequence is 15 residues long. The CDR3 sequence is CASSLGGERHQPQHF. The DNA of the CDR3 is TGTGCCAGCAGCTTAGGGGGAGAGAGACATCAGCCCCAGCATTTT.

This clonotype turned up a few times. The gene calls are TRBV2 and TRBJ1-2; possibly TRBD1 for D (5 bases). The germline CDR1 and CDR2 sequences are SNHLY and FYNNEI. This CDR3 is built from 13 residues. V dropped 5 bases and J dropped 3 bases, with 10 bases sitting between them. CDR3 region: CASSSEGDYGYTF. The CDR3 DNA reads TGTGCCAGCAGTTCCGAAGGGGACTATGGCTACACCTTC.

V and J are TRBV20-1 and TRBJ1-2; D ambiguous. The CDR3 spans 13 residues. Germline V CDR1 and CDR2: DFQATT, SNEGSKA (reference sequence). V was cut by 3 bases and J by 4 bases, with 12 bases left in between. The CDR3 nucleotides are TGCAGTGCTAGCGGATGGGCCTCCTATGGCTACACCTTC. Translated: CSASGWASYGYTF.

In its sample, this clonotype was seen once. This chain connects TRBV28 to TRBJ2-2, with 9 nucleotides matching TRBD2. The V segment lost 5 bases and the J segment 8 bases; nucleotides outside the gene matches: 9. CDR1 and CDR2 (germline): MDHEN, SYDVKM. The CDR3 spans 15 residues. The CDR3 region is CASSPAIAGVGELFF. CDR3 DNA: TGTGCCAGCAGTCCCGCTATAGCGGGAGTGGGGGAGCTGTTTTTT. Using reference TRBV28 and TRBJ2-2 for the parts outside the CDR3, the full variable domain is DVKVTQSSRYLVKRTGEKVFLECVQDMDHENMFWYRQDPGLGLRLIYFSYDVKMKEKGDIPEGYSVSREKKERFSLILESASTNQTSMYLCASSPAIAGVGELFFGEGSRLTVL.

In this sample, this clonotype turned up many times. This sequence joins TRBV6-6 and TRBJ2-7, with D unresolved. This CDR3 comprises 13 residues. Germline V CDR1 and CDR2: MNHNY, SVGAGI (reference sequence). Trimming removed 5 bases from V and 4 bases from J, with 12 bases in between. The CDR3 region is CASSPLQVYEQYF. The CDR3 coding sequence is TGTGCCAGCAGTCCCCTACAAGTATACGAGCAGTACTTC.

At least ten counts were recorded for this clonotype. The chain uses TRBV7-6 and TRBJ2-6; no firm D call. The CDR3 extends over 15 amino acids. V lost 1 base and J 1 base, leaving 5 bases between the germline ends. Germline CDR1 SGHVS, CDR2 FNYEAQ. The chain's CDR3 is CASSLGQSGANVLTF. The CDR3 DNA follows: TGTGCCAGCAGCTTAGGACAATCTGGGGCCAACGTCCTGACTTTC.

This clonotype was counted between two and nine times. The CDR3 nucleotides are TGTGCCAGCAGGACAGGGGACCATTACGAGCAGTACTTC. Its protein is CASRTGDHYEQYF. The genes are TRBV6-1 and TRBJ2-7; 8 positions agree with TRBD1. This CDR3 contains 13 residues. Germline assignment: CDR1 MNHNS and CDR2 SASEGT. J lost 4 bases, V lost 6 bases, and 5 bases had no gene match.

This clonotype has only a few counts. This chain uses TRBV5-5 with TRBJ2-1; D possibly corresponds to TRBD1 (6 bases). The CDR3 is 13 residues long. In germline, CDR1 is SGHKS, CDR2 YYEKEE (reference sequence). V lost 2 bases, J lost 6 bases, and 9 bases lay in between. CDR3 bases: TGTGCCAGCAGCTTAATGACAGGCAATGAGCAGTTCTTC. Translated, it gives CASSLMTGNEQFF.

This rearrangement joins TRBV16 to TRBJ1-2; D unclear. Germline lookup yields CDR1 KGHSY and CDR2 FQNENV. This CDR3 has 14 residues. V lost 4 bases, J lost 5 bases, and 14 bases lay in between. DNA for the CDR3: TGTGCCAGCAGCCCTCTTTTGTCGGGGTATGGCTACACCTTC. This translates into CASSPLLSGYGYTF.

This clonotype was observed a few times. V gene TRBV7-9 combines with J gene TRBJ1-1; D unclear. Germline V gives CDR1 SEHNR, CDR2 FQNEAQ (reference sequence). Trimming left V 1 base short and J 0 bases short, with 6 bases between. The CDR3 runs to 14 residues. DNA for the CDR3: TGTGCCAGCAGCTTAGAAGGTGTGAACACTGAAGCTTTCTTT. Its translation: CASSLEGVNTEAFF. The full variable domain, in which reference TRBV7-9 and TRBJ1-1 provide the parts outside the CDR3, is DTGVSQNPRHKITKRGQNVTFRCDPISEHNRLYWYRQTLGQGPEFLTYFQNEAQLEKSRLLSDRFSAERPKGSFSTLEIQRTEQGDSAMYLCASSLEGVNTEAFFGQGTRLTVV.

The V and J genes are TRBV24-1 and TRBJ2-3, with D tentatively TRBD1 or TRBD2 (5 bases each). Germline V gives CDR1 KGHDR, CDR2 SFDVKD. This CDR3 is 15 amino acids long. Trimming removed 9 bases at V and 1 base at J, with 16 bases between. As DNA, the CDR3 is TGTGCCACCGCTGGGCGGATGGGGGGCACAGATACGCAGTATTTT. Translating gives CATAGRMGGTDTQYF.

This clonotype was found many times. The V and J genes are TRBV7-6 and TRBJ2-3, with 9 nucleotides matching TRBD2. CDR3 length: 13 amino acids. Germline CDR1 reads SGHVS; CDR2 reads FNYEAQ. With V trimmed by 5 bases and J by 7 bases, 4 bases remained unmatched. The CDR3 loop is CASSRGTSNTQYF. CDR3 DNA: TGTGCCAGCAGCCGCGGGACTAGCAATACGCAGTATTTT.

This clonotype was observed many times. V usage is TRBV7-9 and J usage is TRBJ1-6, with unresolved D. From germline, CDR1 is SEHNR and CDR2 FQNEAQ (reference sequence). V shed 1 base and J shed 7 bases, with 5 bases lying between them. The length of the CDR3 is 13 residues. CDR3 residues: CASSLVRNSPLHF. CDR3 coding DNA: TGTGCCAGCAGCTTAGTCCGGAATTCACCCCTCCACTTT.

Notes on this clonotype: Since a much larger clone is just one base distant, this may be a read error. The chain joins TRBV4-3 to TRBJ1-5, with D uncertain. Trimming removed 4 bases from V and 9 bases from J, with 16 bases in between. Germline V CDR1 and CDR2: LGHNA, YSLEER. CDR3 length: 14 residues. The CDR3 reads CASSLIVGFWPQHF. The CDR3 DNA sequence: TGCGCCAGCAGCCTTATTGTGGGGTTTTGGCCCCAGCATTTT.

This clonotype was seen more than once but under ten times. This chain connects TRBV2 to TRBJ2-2, with 7 positions matching TRBD1. CDR1 is SNHLY, CDR2 FYNNEI, per germline. V trimming: 6 bases; J trimming: 3 bases; junction bases outside the gene matches: 4. This CDR3 spans 14 amino acids. The CDR3 loop is CASRRDSYTGELFF. DNA for the CDR3: TGTGCCAGCAGAAGGGACAGCTACACCGGGGAGCTGTTTTTT.

The rearrangement links TRBV19 to TRBJ2-3; D might be TRBD1 or TRBD2, each matching 5 bases. This CDR3 has 14 residues. Germline assignment: CDR1 LNHDA and CDR2 SQIVND (reference sequence). Trimming removed 7 bases from V and 2 bases from J, with 13 bases in between. The CDR3, as DNA: TGTGCCAGTACCCATGGGGGATCCACAGATACGCAGTATTTT. Its translation: CASTHGGSTDTQYF.

This clonotype has a handful of counts. The genes are TRBV19 and TRBJ2-3; 7 bases map to TRBD1. Germline trimming cut 9 bases from V and 3 bases from J; bases unmatched to any gene: 6. The CDR3 runs to 13 residues. The germline gives CDR1 LNHDA, CDR2 SQIVND (reference sequence). DNA for the CDR3: TGTGCCAGCCGACAGGGTGGGACAGATACGCAGTATTTT. It yields the protein CASRQGGTDTQYF.

The V call is TRBV6-2 or TRBV6-3, the J call TRBJ1-4; maybe TRBD1 (6 bases). The CDR3 is 15 amino acids. Germline CDR1 MNHEY, CDR2 SVGEGT. V was trimmed by 6 bases and J by 4 bases, leaving 15 bases between them. The CDR3 DNA reads as TGTGCCAGCAGCCCCCTGAACAGGGTTAATGAAAAACTGTTTTTT. Amino acids: CASSPLNRVNEKLFF.

This clonotype was found a few times. V gene TRBV5-4 combines with J gene TRBJ2-7; 7 nucleotides align to TRBD2. Unmatched junction bases numbered 8, after V lost 2 bases and J lost 0 bases. The CDR3 is 16 amino acids. Germline V gives CDR1 SGHNT, CDR2 YYREEE (reference sequence). CDR3: CASSLRGLLSSYEQYF. The CDR3 bases are TGTGCCAGCAGCTTACGGGGACTACTAAGCTCCTACGAGCAGTACTTC.

This clonotype was detected ten times or more. The gene calls are TRBV6-2 or TRBV6-3 and TRBJ2-3; D gene unclear. The CDR3 is made up of 15 amino acids. Germline V gene sequence: CDR1 MNHEY, CDR2 SVGEGT. V was clipped by 7 bases and J by 0 bases, with 14 bases between them. DNA for the CDR3: TGTGCCAGCACGGGCGGACCTCCTAGCACAGATACGCAGTATTTT. This encodes CASTGGPPSTDTQYF.

This clonotype turned up a few times. The chain uses TRBV4-3 and TRBJ2-3; D is unresolved. Trimming pared 1 base from V and 4 bases from J, leaving 12 bases between. Per germline, CDR1 LGHNA and CDR2 YSLEER. The CDR3 spans 15 residues. CDR3 nucleotide sequence: TGCGCCAGCAGCCAAGGAGCCTCGGCCGCAGATACGCAGTATTTT. Translating it yields CASSQGASAADTQYF.

This clonotype was seen a few times. Here the CDR3 reads CASSYRGGYNEQFF. In DNA form, the CDR3 reads TGTGCCAGCAGTTACCGGGGTGGTTACAATGAGCAGTTCTTC. The V call is TRBV6-6, the J call TRBJ2-1; D is possibly TRBD2 (5 bases). This CDR3 is 14 amino acids long. The V gene lost 2 bases and the J gene lost 4 bases, with 9 bases spanning the gap. CDR1 and CDR2 (germline): MNHNY, SVGAGI (reference sequence).